The 3 T cell receptor beta chains given below trace back to one sample, sequenced in a study of metastatic and nonmetastatic thyroid tumors. Every patient was untreated before thyroid surgery. TCRdb reanalyzed the PCR reads with MiXCR. The table has 53,000 or so clones, 20% seen once. Sample: blood. Receptor source: a female donor with papillary thyroid cancer or a benign thyroid nodule (not recorded which). Some clones in this sample may be carry-over from other donors' samples.

This clone came up many times. The gene calls are TRBV5-1 and TRBJ2-1, with D tentatively TRBD1 or TRBD2 (5 bases each). V lost 0 bases and J lost 9, with 10 bases in between. Germline assignment: CDR1 SGHRS and CDR2 YFSETQ. The CDR3 spans 13 residues. CDR3 nucleotide sequence: TGCGCCAGCAGCTTGGCCGGGACCTCTGAGCAGTTCTTC. It specifies CASSLAGTSEQFF. The whole variable domain, filled in from reference TRBV5-1 and TRBJ2-1, reads KAGVTQTPRYLIKTRGQQVTLSCSPISGHRSVSWYQQTPGQGLQFLFEYFSETQRNKGNFPGRFSGRQFSNSRSEMNVSTLELGDSALYLCASSLAGTSEQFFGPGTRLTVL.

The chain recombines TRBV6-1 with TRBJ2-7; TRBD1 might be the D (5 bases). V shed 3 bases and J shed 7 bases, with 19 bases lying between them. Germline V gene sequence: CDR1 MNHNS, CDR2 SASEGT. The length of the CDR3 is 15 residues. The CDR3 nucleotides read TGTGCCAGCAGTGATCTCCCAACAGGTGGCCGGGAGCAGTACTTC. Translating gives CASSDLPTGGREQYF.

Comment on this clone: The junction departs from the called germline gene at one end, perhaps through a read error. The gene calls are TRBV24-1 and TRBJ2-1; 8 nucleotides align to TRBD2. CDR1 KGHDR and CDR2 SFDVKD come from the germline V gene. The CDR3 consists of 15 residues. The DNA for the CDR3 is TGTGCCACCAGAGGCGAGGGACTAGTGTACAATCAGCAGTTCTTC. Encoded protein: CATRGEGLVYNQQFF.